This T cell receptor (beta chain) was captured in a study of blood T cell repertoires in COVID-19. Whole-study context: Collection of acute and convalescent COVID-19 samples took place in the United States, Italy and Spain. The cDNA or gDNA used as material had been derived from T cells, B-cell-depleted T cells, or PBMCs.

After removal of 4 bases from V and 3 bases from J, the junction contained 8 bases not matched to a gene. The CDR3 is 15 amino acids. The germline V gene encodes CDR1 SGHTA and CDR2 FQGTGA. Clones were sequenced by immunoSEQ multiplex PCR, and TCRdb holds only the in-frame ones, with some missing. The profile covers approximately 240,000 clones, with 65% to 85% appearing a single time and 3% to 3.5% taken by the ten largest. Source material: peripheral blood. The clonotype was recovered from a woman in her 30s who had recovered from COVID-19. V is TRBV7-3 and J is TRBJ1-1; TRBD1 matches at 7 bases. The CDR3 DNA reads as TGTGCCAGCAGCTCAGAGGGGGCTAGATACACTGAAGCTTTCTTT. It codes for CASSSEGARYTEAFF.